These 21 T cell receptor beta chains were sequenced from one sample in a study of cytomegalovirus exposure and HLA in healthy donors. The PCR was carried out with 60 Vbeta primers and 13 Jbeta primers. The assay was immunoSEQ multiplex PCR, and TCRdb's table has in-frame clones only and misses some. This sample carries 120,000 or so clones, over 9.5% of them seen once, and the ten largest clones take around 5%. Sequencing was done on a sample of PBMCs. The receptor source for this set is a woman under 30 in good health and CMV-seropositive.

This clone appeared a few times. V and J are TRBV30 and TRBJ1-1; no definite D call. Per the germline V gene, CDR1 is GTSNPN and CDR2 is SVGIG (reference sequence). This CDR3 is built from 16 residues. The V end lost 1 base, the J end lost 11 bases, and 26 bases lay between the germline ends. CDR3 DNA sequence: TGTGCCTGGAGTGCCACAGCCGAACACTGGCTAATGGGTGCTTTCTTT. Its translation: CAWSATAEHWLMGAFF.

The genes are TRBV18 and TRBJ2-1; 12 bases line up with TRBD2. CDR3 length: 16 amino acids. Germline CDR1 KGHSH, CDR2 LQKENI. Trimming took 5 bases from V and 6 from J; bases not matched to a gene: 8. CDR3 sequence (DNA): TGTGCCAGCTCATCAGGACTAGCGGGAAATTCCAATGAGCAGTTCTTC. This encodes CASSSGLAGNSNEQFF.

This clone was seen more than once but under ten times. The chain couples TRBV29-1 to TRBJ1-1; no clear D gene. From germline, CDR1 is SQVTM and CDR2 ANQGSEA. The CDR3 totals 13 residues. V lost 4 bases to trimming and J lost 2 bases, with 11 bases between them. CDR3 in amino acids: CSVVPRLNTEAFF. CDR3 nucleotide sequence: TGCAGCGTTGTCCCCAGGCTAAACACTGAAGCTTTCTTT.

This clone has only a few counts. The CDR3 region is CAWTLGGEQYF. Here the CDR3 DNA reads TGTGCCTGGACCCTAGGTGGCGAGCAGTACTTC. The gene calls are TRBV30 and TRBJ2-7, with D hard to call. Germline V gene sequence: CDR1 GTSNPN, CDR2 SVGIG (reference sequence). V lost 4 bases and J 6 bases, leaving 10 bases between the germline ends. The CDR3 runs 11 residues.

V and J are TRBV7-3 and TRBJ2-3; 11 bases line up with TRBD2. The V gene end was trimmed by 5 bases and the J gene end by 4 bases; junction bases not matched to a gene: 5. Germline V lookup: CDR1 SGHTA, CDR2 FQGTGA. CDR3 length equals 15 residues. The CDR3 nucleotides read TGTGCCAGCAGCCTAGCGGGAGGTAGAGCAGATACGCAGTATTTT. This encodes CASSLAGGRADTQYF.

Notes on this clone: Germline is not matched at one junction end, which may reflect a read error. The chain carries TRBV6-1 and TRBJ1-4; D possibly corresponds to TRBD1 (6 bases). Germline CDR1 reads MNHNS; CDR2 reads SASEGT. The CDR3 spans 17 residues. The CDR3 bases are TGTGCCAGCAGTGATAGTGTGGGGGCGAAGGCTAATGAAGAACTGTTTTTT. Translated, it gives CASSDSVGAKANEELFF.

The chain combines TRBV19 with TRBJ2-2; 10 bases map to TRBD1. Germline V gene lookup returns CDR1 LNHDA and CDR2 SQIVND (reference sequence). This CDR3 has 16 amino acids. With 6 bases clipped from V and 7 bases from J, the junction kept 11 bases outside the gene matches. Written as DNA, the CDR3 is TGTGCCAGTAGCTCGATCTCCCGGGACAGGGGCGGGGAGCTGTTTTTT. Its translation is CASSSISRDRGGELFF.

The chain carries TRBV11-2 and TRBJ2-3, with TRBD1 identical over 8 bases. Germline V CDR1 and CDR2: SGHAT, FQNNGV. V shed 6 bases and J 6 bases; nucleotides not matched to a gene: 17. This CDR3 contains 17 residues. The CDR3 region has the DNA TGTGCCAGCAGGGCCCGACAGGGGTCCCTTTTGTGGGATACGCAGTATTTT. Its protein is CASRARQGSLLWDTQYF.

This chain joins TRBV5-4 and TRBJ1-2; D uncertain. This CDR3 comprises 14 residues. CDR1 is SGHNT, CDR2 YYREEE, per germline (reference sequence). V was shortened by 0 bases and J by 5 bases, with 11 bases between the two germline ends. In DNA form, the CDR3 reads TGTGCCAGCAGCTTGGAATCGGGAGGGTATGGCTACACCTTC. This translates into CASSLESGGYGYTF.

The rearrangement uses TRBV28 and TRBJ1-5, with D possibly being TRBD1 (6 bases). There are 15 residues in the CDR3. Trimming cost V 6 bases and J 8 bases, with 20 bases left between them. The germline CDR1 and CDR2 sequences are MDHEN and SYDVKM. CDR3 coding DNA: TGTGCCAGCAGCCTGAACTCAGGGGTCGGTAAGCCCCAGCATTTT. Protein sequence: CASSLNSGVGKPQHF.

This clone appeared a few times. The chain employs TRBV6-5 and TRBJ1-3; D is unresolved. This CDR3 has 14 residues. Trimming left V 2 bases short and J 3 bases short, with 8 bases between. Germline V gives CDR1 MNHEY, CDR2 SVGAGI. DNA of the CDR3: TGTGCCAGCAGTTACGCGACGGGTGGAAACACCATATATTTT. It encodes CASSYATGGNTIYF.

Only a few counts were recorded for this clone. V gene TRBV5-6 combines with J gene TRBJ2-6, with D perhaps matching TRBD2 (6 bases). CDR3 length: 16 residues. The V and J ends lost 2 bases and 0 bases respectively, with 9 bases between them. The germline V gene has CDR1 SGHDT and CDR2 YYEEEE. The CDR3 is CASSFAGISGANVLTF. CDR3 coding DNA: TGTGCCAGCAGCTTCGCGGGGATCTCTGGGGCCAACGTCCTGACTTTC.

V usage is TRBV15 and J usage is TRBJ1-4; D uncertain. Between the trimmed V and J ends, which lost 9 bases and 2 bases, there was a span of 16 bases. The CDR3 extends over 15 amino acids. The V gene's germline CDR1 is LNHNV and CDR2 YYDKDF (reference sequence). For the CDR3, the DNA is TGTGCCACTGGAGAGGGCCGAGGTACTAATGAAAAACTGTTTTTT. Amino acids: CATGEGRGTNEKLFF. Full variable domain (missing parts from reference TRBV15 and TRBJ1-4): DAMVIQNPRYQVTQFGKPVTLSCSQTLNHNVMYWYQQKSSQAPKLLFHYYDKDFNNEADTPDNFQSRRPNTSFCFLDIRSPGLGDTAMYLCATGEGRGTNEKLFFGSGTQLSVL.

The chain recombines TRBV2 with TRBJ2-4; TRBD2 aligns across 14 bases. With V trimmed by 5 bases and J by 3 bases, 12 bases remained unmatched. Germline V gives CDR1 SNHLY, CDR2 FYNNEI. CDR3 length: 19 residues. The CDR3, as DNA: TGTGCCAGCAGTAGTTTGGGACTAGCGGGAGTACTCTTCAAAAACATTCAGTACTTC. Translating it yields CASSSLGLAGVLFKNIQYF.

This clone was detected a few times. V gene TRBV9 combines with J gene TRBJ1-1; D is possibly TRBD1 (6 bases). The V end was cut by 0 bases, the J end by 10 bases, with 13 bases between. CDR3 length: 13 amino acids. CDR1 is SGDLS and CDR2 is YYNGEE in the germline V gene. The DNA for the CDR3 is TGTGCCAGCAGCGTAGGGCCCCGAGGGGGAGCTTTCTTT. Amino acids: CASSVGPRGGAFF.

The chain couples TRBV11-3 to TRBJ2-3; D not certain. Germline CDR1 is SGHNT and CDR2 is YENEEA. The CDR3 runs 14 residues. Trimming took 1 base from V and 2 from J, leaving 7 bases between them. The CDR3 sequence is CASSLGHNTDTQYF. CDR3 nucleotide sequence: TGTGCCAGCAGCTTAGGACACAACACAGATACGCAGTATTTT. Variable domain in full (rest from reference TRBV11-3 and TRBJ2-3): EAGVVQSPRYKIIEKKQPVAFWCNPISGHNTLYWYLQNLGQGPELLIRYENEEAVDDSQLPKDRFSAERLKGVDSTLKIQPAELGDSAVYLCASSLGHNTDTQYFGPGTRLTVL.

The table lists this clone with a few counts. The gene calls are TRBV20-1 and TRBJ2-1; no firm D call. The length of the CDR3 is 11 residues. Germline V gene sequence: CDR1 DFQATT, CDR2 SNEGSKA (reference sequence). Trimming shortened V by 3 bases and J by 5 bases, and 5 bases separated the two germline ends. DNA for the CDR3: TGCAGTGCTAGTAGAGACAATGAGCAGTTCTTC. This encodes CSASRDNEQFF.

This clone was counted between two and nine times. This rearrangement joins TRBV19 to TRBJ1-2; 7 bases map to TRBD1. CDR1 LNHDA and CDR2 SQIVND come from the germline V gene (reference sequence). Trimming at V came to 6 bases and at J to 5 bases, leaving 3 bases not matched to a gene. This CDR3 has 12 residues. The CDR3 DNA reads as TGTGCCAGTAGCCCGGGACAGTATGGCTACACCTTC. It specifies CASSPGQYGYTF.

In its sample, this clone was seen a few times. This chain joins TRBV2 and TRBJ2-3; unclear D gene. The CDR3 sequence is 13 residues long. CDR1 and CDR2 from the germline V gene are SNHLY and FYNNEI. V lost 8 bases to trimming and J lost 2 bases, with 11 bases between them. The CDR3 nucleotides are TGTGCCAGCTGCGTTAGCCTCACAGATACGCAGTATTTT. Its translation: CASCVSLTDTQYF. The full variable domain, in which reference TRBV2 and TRBJ2-3 provide the parts outside the CDR3, is EPEVTQTPSHQVTQMGQEVILRCVPISNHLYFYWYRQILGQKVEFLVSFYNNEISEKSEIFDDQFSVERPDGSNFTLKIRSTKLEDSAMYFCASCVSLTDTQYFGPGTRLTVL.

The chain has TRBV5-1 and TRBJ2-2, with 10 bases matching TRBD2. J was trimmed by 5 bases and V by 4 bases; bases with no gene match: 5. The CDR3 is 15 residues long. Germline V gene data show CDR1 as SGHRS and CDR2 as YFSETQ. CDR3 sequence reads: CASSLSGRETGELFF. The CDR3 DNA reads TGCGCCAGCAGCCTGAGCGGGAGGGAAACCGGGGAGCTGTTTTTT.

This chain uses TRBV2 with TRBJ1-1, with TRBD1 identical over 7 bases. V shed 6 bases, J shed 2 bases, and the junction held 6 bases outside the gene matches. The CDR3 runs 14 residues. CDR1 and CDR2 (germline): SNHLY, FYNNEI. The CDR3, as DNA: TGTGCCAGCAGCCGGGACAGAAGTAACACTGAAGCTTTCTTT. It specifies CASSRDRSNTEAFF. Filled out from reference TRBV2 and TRBJ1-1, the complete variable domain reads EPEVTQTPSHQVTQMGQEVILRCVPISNHLYFYWYRQILGQKVEFLVSFYNNEISEKSEIFDDQFSVERPDGSNFTLKIRSTKLEDSAMYFCASSRDRSNTEAFFGQGTRLTVV.